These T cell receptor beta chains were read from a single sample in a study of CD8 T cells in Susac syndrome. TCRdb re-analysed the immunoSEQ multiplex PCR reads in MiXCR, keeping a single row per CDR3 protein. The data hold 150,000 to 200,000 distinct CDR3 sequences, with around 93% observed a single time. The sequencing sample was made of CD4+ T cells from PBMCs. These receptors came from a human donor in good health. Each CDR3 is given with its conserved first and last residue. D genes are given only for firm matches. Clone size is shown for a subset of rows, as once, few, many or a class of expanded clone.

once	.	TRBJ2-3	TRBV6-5	CATRGGADTQYF	TGTGCCACCAGGGGGGGGGCAGATACGCAGTATTTT
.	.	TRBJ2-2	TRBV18	CASSPKNTGELFF	TGTGCCAGCTCACCAAAGAACACCGGGGAGCTGTTTTTT
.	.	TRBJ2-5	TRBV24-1	CATSDPTAIQETQYF	TGTGCCACCAGTGATCCCACAGCGATCCAAGAGACCCAGTACTTC
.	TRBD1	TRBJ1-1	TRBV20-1	CSARGPTGGLPTEAFF	TGCAGTGCTAGAGGGCCGACAGGGGGCCTTCCCACTGAAGCTTTCTTT
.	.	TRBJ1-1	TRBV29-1	CSVDFGAHLNTEAFF	TGCAGCGTTGACTTCGGGGCTCATTTGAACACTGAAGCTTTCTTT
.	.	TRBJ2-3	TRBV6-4	CASSVNTQYF	TGTGCCAGCTCGGTAAATACGCAGTATTTT
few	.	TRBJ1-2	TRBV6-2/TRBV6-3	CASAGGVHGYTF	TGTGCCAGCGCCGGCGGAGTGCATGGCTACACCTTC
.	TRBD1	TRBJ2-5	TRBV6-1	CASTYLFSGTAIQETQYF	TGTGCCAGCACCTACCTTTTTTCCGGGACAGCTATCCAAGAGACCCAGTACTTC
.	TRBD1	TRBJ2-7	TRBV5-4	CASSFSGTGNYEQYF	TGTGCCAGCAGCTTTTCCGGGACAGGGAACTACGAGCAGTACTTC
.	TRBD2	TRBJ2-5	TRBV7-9	CARGGTGETQYF	TGTGCCCGGGGGGGGACGGGAGAGACCCAGTACTTC
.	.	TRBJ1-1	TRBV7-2	CASSLQRNTEAFF	TGTGCCAGCAGCCTTCAGCGAAACACTGAAGCTTTCTTT
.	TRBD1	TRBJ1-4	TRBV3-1	CASSRSGGEKLFF	TGTGCCAGCAGTAGATCAGGGGGTGAAAAACTGTTTTTT
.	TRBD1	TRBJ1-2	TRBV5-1	CASSKTGGTDLNYGYTF	TGCGCCAGCAGCAAAACAGGGGGCACCGATCTTAACTATGGCTACACCTTC
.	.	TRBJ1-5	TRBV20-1	CSARAGGSNQPQHF	TGCAGTGCTAGAGCCGGGGGTAGCAATCAGCCCCAGCATTTT
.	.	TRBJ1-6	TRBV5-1	CASSLRGNSPLHF	TGTGCCAGCAGTTTACGTGGGAATTCACCCCTCCACTTT
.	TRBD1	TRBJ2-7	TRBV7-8	CASNRGQGIYEQYF	TGTGCCAGCAACCGAGGACAGGGGATCTACGAGCAGTACTTC
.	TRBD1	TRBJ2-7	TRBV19	CASSITGQGLSSYEQYF	TGTGCCAGTAGTATAACGGGACAGGGGCTGAGCTCCTACGAGCAGTACTTC
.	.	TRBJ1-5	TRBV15	CATSRSGRGPNQPQHF	TGTGCCACCAGCCGTTCGGGTCGGGGCCCCAATCAGCCCCAGCATTTT
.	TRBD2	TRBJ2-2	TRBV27	CASSLGQGLTGELFF	TGTGCCAGCAGTTTAGGGCAGGGACTAACCGGGGAGCTGTTTTTT